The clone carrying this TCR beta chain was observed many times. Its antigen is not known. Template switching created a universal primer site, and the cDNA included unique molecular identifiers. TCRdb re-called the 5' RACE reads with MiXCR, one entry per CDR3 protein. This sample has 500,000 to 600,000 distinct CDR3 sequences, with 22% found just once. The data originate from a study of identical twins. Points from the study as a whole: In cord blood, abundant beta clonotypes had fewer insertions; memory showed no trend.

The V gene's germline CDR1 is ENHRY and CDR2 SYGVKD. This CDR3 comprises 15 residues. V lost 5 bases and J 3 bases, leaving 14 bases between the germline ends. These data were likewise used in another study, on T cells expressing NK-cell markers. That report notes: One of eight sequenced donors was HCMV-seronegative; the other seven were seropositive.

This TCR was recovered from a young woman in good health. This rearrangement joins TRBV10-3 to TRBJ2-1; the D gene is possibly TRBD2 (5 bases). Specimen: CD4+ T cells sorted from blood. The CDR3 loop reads CAISPSLRDYNEQFF. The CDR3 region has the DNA TGTGCCATCAGTCCGTCCCTACGGGACTACAATGAGCAGTTCTTC.